The entry that follows covers one T cell receptor beta chain sequence. It has no known antigen specificity. Within one base of it there is no much larger clone, and no base qualities were kept. The entry originates in a study of cytomegalovirus exposure and HLA in healthy donors (dated by TCRdb to the late 2010s). Describing the broader study: In an earlier analysis of some 610 of the donors, about 270 Gb of sequence data and about 110 million unique TCR beta sequences from 150 million to 200 million T cells were reported. About 310 gigabases of sequencing data and approximately 85 million unique TCR sequences were included in an early release covering roughly 700 HLA-typed donors. Among the roughly 400 genotyped donors, approximately 77% belonged to the genetic ancestry cluster associated with self-reported Caucasian donors. The study aimed to test whether signatures of past pathogen exposure could be identified by cataloging public T cell receptors. The study used immunosequencing to profile the T cell repertoires of several hundred subjects and linked those repertoires to cytomegalovirus serostatus. Besides the first cohort of more than 650 subjects, a separate validation cohort made up of about 120 different subjects was used. To predict cytomegalovirus infection status, the study combined high-throughput TCR immunosequencing, statistical association of individual TCRs with disease status, and machine learning. To study patterns of TCR occurrence, a later analysis re-analyzed previously published TCR beta repertoires from under 750 donors and added high-resolution HLA genotyping. In the later analysis, no new phenotypic data were used to find candidate immune exposures; instead, reliance was placed on TCR beta sequences and their occurrence across donors. To decide whether each TCR beta V gene segment behaved as functional or pseudogenic, an earlier analysis of some 600 of the donors relied on high-throughput TCR beta sequencing. Donor age, sex, ethnicity and CMV serostatus were collected together with the repertoire data. A later genetic analysis used genome-wide SNP genotypes for about 55% of the 666 donors, treating that subset as a discovery cohort. Every repertoire in the discovery cohort had been generated on one and the same sequencing platform. Both class I and class II loci were covered by HLA typing, at four-digit resolution. The number of donors typed differed by locus, with about 629-630 for A, B, C, DRB1 and DQB1, approximately 500 for DQA1, over 600 for DPA1, and some 470 for DPB1. Five DR-DQ haplotypes were treated as single units for association and clustering because of strong linkage in the cohort. Among 398 genotyped donors of the cohort, an average of roughly 240,000 unique TCR beta nucleotide sequences were sequenced per donor, about a sixth of them non-productive. The paper as a whole reports these results and caveats: Strong co-occurrence of HLA alleles, especially DR and DQ, made assigning TCR associations to individual alleles difficult. In both the original and validation cohorts, the classifier was reported to diagnose cytomegalovirus status with high specificity and sensitivity. In a later analysis, HLA-associated TCR beta chains were found to be more clonally expanded and to have lower generation probabilities than equally common non-associated chains. Because HLA typing was missing for some donors at each locus, association tests included only the typed subset. A later analysis found that TCR association rates varied across HLA loci, with DRB1 alleles showing the most associated TCRs and HLA-C alleles the fewest. A total of 164 TCR beta chains were listed by the study as associated with cytomegalovirus. Some IMGT-functional V segments, including TRBV6-2 and TRBV6-3, could not be distinguished by the 87-base-pair reads and were therefore excluded. Across donors, most TCR sequences were observed very rarely, whereas some public TCRs were present in many individuals. Correlated functional status among segregating V segments might be attributable to linkage disequilibrium, but an unknown experimental factor could not be ruled out. In vitro tests confirmed that a few of the cytomegalovirus-associated TCR beta chains recognize cytomegalovirus antigens. Several of the top co-occurrence clusters appeared to be linked to parvovirus B19, influenza, CMV and Epstein-Barr virus, according to a later analysis. In a later analysis, most CMV-associated TCR beta chains were found to appear HLA-restricted, with HLA associations seemingly driven largely by CMV exposure. Because counts were too low, about 18 rarely observed V segments, including chromosome 9 orphons, were excluded from the earlier analysis of several hundred of the donors. The presence/absence analyses assumed that sequencing depth was roughly uniform across donors, and that assumption may not be true. The only immune exposure information available for the cohort was CMV serostatus. A cluster of highly shared sequence variants was judged likely to be a technical artifact of the sequencing pipeline. This cohort had only TCR beta chains sequenced, and the lack of alpha or paired-chain data limited which features could be detected. In an earlier analysis of a few hundred of the donors, most TCR beta V segments were observed in productive rearrangements about 90% or about 30% of the time, broadly matching IMGT annotations. A later genetic analysis associated a missense DCLRE1C variant with V-gene and J-gene trimming of TCR beta chains, and an independent cohort replicated the association. Specific HLA alleles were associated with 15,000 to 20,000 TCR beta sequences at a false discovery rate of 0.05 in a later analysis. The authors suggested that the approach could potentially be extended to other disease states and immunological phenotypes. A later genetic analysis reported fewer N-insertions in productive TCRs among donors in an Asian-associated ancestry cluster than the roughly 620-donor mean. A further reported finding was that TCR beta sequences accurately predicted the HLA-A and HLA-B alleles for most subjects in the first cohort.

The cohort consisted of 600 or so healthy bone marrow donors. At the time of sampling, every cohort member was nominally healthy, though immune exposures that went unrecorded were likely present. The donor tested CMV seronegative, placing the donor among the roughly 340 seronegative members of the cohort. A peripheral blood sample was provided by each donor, and peripheral blood mononuclear cells were used for TCR beta sequencing. The Qiagen DNeasy Blood Extraction Kit was used to extract genomic DNA from the blood cell samples. According to the germline V gene (reference sequence), CDR1 reads MNHEY and CDR2 reads SMNVEV. The CDR3, from cysteine to phenylalanine, totals 14 residues. The only DNA kept is the CDR3, 42 bases in frame from the first base. V trim: 5 bases; J trim: 13 bases; unmatched bases: 6. Library preparation was by the immunoSEQ multiplex PCR assay. For the multiplex PCR, a mixture combining 60 forward primers for TCR Vbeta segments and 13 reverse primers for TCR Jbeta segments was used. The CDR3 region of rearranged TCR beta genes was amplified from genomic DNA with a multiplex PCR assay. On the Illumina HiSeq System, the amplified TCR beta libraries were sequenced as 87-base-pair reads. In the paper's pipeline: In a later analysis, tens of millions of unique TCR beta chains were counted across the roughly 670 repertoires, and roughly 11 million of these chains were shared by at least two donors. Raw reads were error-corrected and collapsed into unique sequences with a nearest-neighbor algorithm that merged closely related sequences to remove PCR and sequencing errors. Alignment of CDR3 sequences to IMGT reference sequences was used to assign V, D and J gene segments. Each retained sequence needed at least a six-nucleotide match to both a V gene segment and a J gene segment. A rearrangement was called productive if the CDR3 had no stop codons and remained in frame with V and J, and every other rearrangement was called non-productive. CDR3 was defined by IMGT convention, running from the second conserved V-encoded cysteine to the conserved J-encoded phenylalanine. The earlier analysis of about 640 of the donors excluded any sequence lacking an unambiguous match to a single V gene segment. In an earlier analysis of almost 600 of the donors, a V segment was called functional when productive rearrangements were above 56.7%, and segregating when the standard deviation between donors exceeded 5%. A statistical classification framework was built to diagnose cytomegalovirus status from the catalog of TCR beta chain sequences. In a later analysis, TCR nucleotide sequences were compared against IMGT/GENE-DB human TR gene sequences so that V and J genes could be assigned. In a later analysis, CDR3 sequences and most-parsimonious VDJ recombination scenarios were assigned using the TCRdist pipeline. In a later analysis, each TCR beta chain was defined by its CDR3 amino acid sequence together with its V-gene family, and reads without a unique V-gene family were excluded. In a later analysis, 500 to 700 highly shared, low-generation-probability nucleotide sequences were removed to address suspected cross-contamination and a sequencing artifact. In a later analysis, a clonal expansion index was calculated for each public chain from normalized within-repertoire ranks of inferred template counts. In a later analysis, generation probabilities were computed using a VDJ recombination model fitted to out-of-frame rearrangements, and the results were checked against IGoR. In a later analysis, hypergeometric tests were used to score TCR-TCR, TCR-HLA and TCR-CMV co-occurrence, with a repertoire-size bias correction applied to TCR pairs. In a later analysis, false discovery rates were estimated by permuting HLA or CMV assignments 20 times. In a later analysis, co-occurring TCRs were grouped using DBSCAN, and TCRdist sequence similarity was added for clustering within HLA-allele-positive subsets. Repertoires with fewer than 30,000 or more than 120,000 public chains, plus five repertoires with anomalous nucleotide sharing, were excluded from co-occurrence clustering. The immuneACCESS repertoire file appears here via TCRdb, limited to in-frame rearrangements. These files lack a portion of the clones; in checked studies, under half of the deficit traces to unresolved V genes, and the cause of the others is not known. V, J and clone size are those of that table, while D and trimming were read from the DNA. Counted in this sample were around 200,000 clones; roughly 80% of them appeared once. Together, the top ten hold 3.8% of the sample.

The clonotype was recovered from a man aged 50-59 years in good health and CMV-seronegative. Material: PBMCs. Recombination joined TRBV27 with TRBJ2-3; 16 bases in the junction line up with TRBD2. The DNA reads TGTGCCAGCAGTCAAGGGACTAGCGGGGGGGCAGAGTATTTT. It codes for CASSQGTSGGAEYF.